Below are 26 T cell receptor beta chains sequenced from a single sample in a study of shared clonotypes between healthy human individuals. Sequenced by immunoSEQ multiplex PCR; TCRdb stores in-frame clones only, minus some. The data contain about 1.1 million clones, around three quarters of them singletons. The material sequenced was memory CD4+ T cells from PBMCs. Indicated subset: CD45RA-negative fraction. The receptors were gathered from a man aged 18 to 30 in good health. Some clones in this sample may be carry-over from other donors' samples.

The genes are TRBV18 and TRBJ2-2, with D hard to call. Trimming removed 3 bases at V and 0 bases at J, with 14 bases between. This CDR3 comprises 17 residues. Looked up from germline, CDR1 is KGHSH and CDR2 is LQKENI. In DNA, the CDR3 is TGTGCCAGCTCACCGATTGGGCCAGCCACGAACACCGGGGAGCTGTTTTTT. This sequence encodes CASSPIGPATNTGELFF.

A remark on this clone: This is likely an artifact of a read error, given a far larger clone one base away. In DNA, the CDR3 is TGTGCCACACCCGGGGCTGGCGGGAGGTCCTACGAGCAGTACTTC. Translated: CATPGAGGRSYEQYF. The chain employs TRBV2 and TRBJ2-5; TRBD2 aligns across 8 bases. Matching the DNA end better, TRBJ2-7 makes the J call doubtful. The CDR3 totals 15 residues. The germline gives CDR1 SNHLY, CDR2 FYNNEI.

This clone appeared once. In DNA, the CDR3 is TGTGCCAGCAGCCGAAGACGTACGATGGGACTGAACACCACCGGGGAGCTGTTTTTT. Translating it yields CASSRRRTMGLNTTGELFF. The V and J genes are TRBV7-2 and TRBJ2-2, with D perhaps TRBD2 (6 bases). The V end lost 5 bases, the J end lost 4 bases, and 26 bases lay between the germline ends. There are 19 residues in the CDR3. CDR1 is SGHTA, CDR2 FQGNSA, per germline.

This clone turned up a few times. The chain carries TRBV6-5 and TRBJ1-2; a possible D gene is TRBD1 (5 bases). There are 13 residues in the CDR3. V lost 6 bases and J 4 bases, leaving 12 bases between the germline ends. Looked up from germline, CDR1 is MNHEY and CDR2 is SVGAGI. The CDR3 spells CASSPGDGYGYTF. The CDR3 DNA follows: TGTGCCAGCAGCCCTGGGGACGGCTATGGCTACACCTTC.

V is TRBV6-1 and J is TRBJ1-2; D remains ambiguous. Trimming pared 7 bases from V and 8 bases from J, leaving 17 bases between. From germline, CDR1 is MNHNS and CDR2 SASEGT. The CDR3 spans 13 residues. The CDR3 protein is CASNTKGPEGYTF. The CDR3 coding sequence is TGTGCCAGCAATACGAAAGGGCCGGAGGGCTACACCTTC.

V is TRBV9 and J is TRBJ2-1; D is undetermined. The V end lost 5 bases, the J end lost 1 base, and 19 bases lay between the germline ends. The CDR3 is 17 residues long. Germline CDR1 is SGDLS and CDR2 is YYNGEE. CDR3 loop: CASSGGRQPESYNEQFF. CDR3 in DNA: TGTGCCAGCAGTGGTGGACGGCAGCCGGAATCCTACAATGAGCAGTTCTTC.

This clone was detected a few times. The chain has TRBV19 and TRBJ1-5, with D hard to call. CDR1 is LNHDA, CDR2 SQIVND, per germline (reference sequence). Between the trimmed V and J ends, which lost 1 base and 2 bases, there was a span of 9 bases. The CDR3 spans 15 residues. The CDR3 sequence: CASSIAGEGNQPQHF. DNA of the CDR3: TGTGCCAGTAGTATAGCGGGTGAAGGCAATCAGCCCCAGCATTTT. Filled out from reference TRBV19 and TRBJ1-5, the complete variable domain reads DGGITQSPKYLFRKEGQNVTLSCEQNLNHDAMYWYRQDPGQGLRLIYYSQIVNDFQKGDIAEGYSVSREKKESFPLTVTSAQKNPTAFYLCASSIAGEGNQPQHFGDGTRLSIL.

This sequence joins TRBV2 and TRBJ2-1; D gene unclear. Trimming left V 8 bases short and J 4 bases short, with 6 bases between. The CDR3 is made up of 11 amino acids. Germline CDR1 is SNHLY and CDR2 is FYNNEI. The chain's CDR3 is CASAPYNEQFF. The DNA for the CDR3 is TGTGCCAGCGCTCCTTACAATGAGCAGTTCTTC.

This clone was observed once. CDR3: CASSLDRPYNEQFF. CDR3 DNA sequence: TGCGCCAGCAGCTTGGACAGGCCATACAATGAGCAGTTCTTC. The chain employs TRBV5-1 and TRBJ2-1, with D tentatively TRBD1 (5 bases). The CDR3 contains 14 residues. Trimming removed 0 bases from V and 4 bases from J, with 8 bases in between. CDR1 is SGHRS and CDR2 is YFSETQ in the germline V gene.

The V gene is TRBV11-3, the J gene TRBJ2-1; possibly TRBD1 or TRBD2 for D (5 bases each). V lost 4 bases and J 6 bases, leaving 10 bases between the germline ends. This CDR3 spans 13 amino acids. From germline, CDR1 is SGHNT and CDR2 YENEEA. The CDR3 DNA is TGTGCCAGCAGCTCGGGACCAACCAATGAGCAGTTCTTC. Amino acids: CASSSGPTNEQFF.

This clone came up a few times. This chain connects TRBV28 to TRBJ1-1; TRBD1 agrees at 8 bases. The CDR3 sequence is 15 residues long. Looked up from germline, CDR1 is MDHEN and CDR2 is SYDVKM. The V and J ends lost 5 bases and 0 bases, in that order; junction bases with no gene match: 5. This CDR3 reads CASSESTGVNTEAFF. Here the CDR3 DNA reads TGTGCCAGCAGTGAGTCGACAGGGGTGAACACTGAAGCTTTCTTT.

V usage is TRBV4-2 and J usage is TRBJ2-5, with D possibly matching TRBD2 (6 bases). Germline CDR1 LGHNA, CDR2 YNFKEQ. The CDR3 is 16 residues long. V lost 4 bases, J lost 5 bases, and 20 bases lay in between. The CDR3 protein is CASSRNTGTRMETQYF. CDR3 sequence (DNA): TGTGCCAGCAGCCGGAACACCGGGACTCGTATGGAGACCCAGTACTTC.

The sample holds many counts of this clone. The chain is built from TRBV6-1 and TRBJ2-1, with 12 nucleotides matching TRBD2. The length of the CDR3 is 15 residues. Looked up from germline, CDR1 is MNHNS and CDR2 is SASEGT. J gave up 9 bases and V 3 bases, and 6 bases lay outside the gene matches. CDR3 region: CASSDGLAGLGEQFF. CDR3 sequence (DNA): TGTGCCAGCAGTGACGGACTAGCGGGGCTCGGTGAGCAGTTCTTC.

The rearrangement joins TRBV5-1 to TRBJ2-7; TRBD1 is a possible D gene (5 bases). Germline CDR1 and CDR2: SGHRS and YFSETQ. Trimming removed 4 bases at V and 1 base at J, with 9 bases between. This CDR3 is 13 amino acids long. The DNA for the CDR3 is TGCGCCAGCAGCGTGGGGCAATCCTACGAGCAGTACTTC. As protein: CASSVGQSYEQYF.

About this clone: At one of its ends the junction is not consistent with the germline gene, which may arise from a read error. The chain carries TRBV7-3 and TRBJ2-7; 10 positions agree with TRBD2. Germline V gives CDR1 SGHTA, CDR2 FQGTGA. The CDR3 is made up of 16 amino acids. CDR3: CAGSASSGLAITEQYF. The CDR3 DNA follows: TGTGCCGGCAGCGCATCGTCGGGACTAGCGATCACCGAGCAGTACTTC.

The chain links TRBV18 to TRBJ1-1; a possible D gene is TRBD1 (5 bases). Germline-derived CDR1 and CDR2 are KGHSH and LQKENI. This CDR3 is 14 amino acids long. With 8 bases removed from V and 6 bases from J, the gap between germline ends came to 19 bases. The CDR3 sequence is CASALGGPIAEAFF. CDR3 coding DNA: TGTGCCAGCGCCCTCGGGGGACCTATCGCTGAAGCTTTCTTT.

The CDR3 region is CASSLVGVYNEQFF. The CDR3 DNA reads as TGTGCCAGCAGCTTAGTGGGGGTCTACAATGAGCAGTTCTTC. The genes are TRBV7-2 and TRBJ2-1, with D possibly being TRBD1 or TRBD2 (5 bases each). Germline assignment: CDR1 SGHTA and CDR2 FQGNSA. CDR3 length equals 14 residues. V dropped 1 base and J dropped 3 bases, with 7 bases sitting between them. Variable domain in full (rest from reference TRBV7-2 and TRBJ2-1): GAGVSQSPSNKVTEKGKDVELRCDPISGHTALYWYRQSLGQGLEFLIYFQGNSAPDKSGLPSDRFSAERTGGSVSTLTIQRTQQEDSAVYLCASSLVGVYNEQFFGPGTRLTVL.

The rearrangement links TRBV2 to TRBJ2-1; D remains ambiguous. The CDR3 length is 14 residues. Germline-derived CDR1 and CDR2 are SNHLY and FYNNEI. Between the trimmed V and J ends, which lost 7 bases and 5 bases, there was a span of 15 bases. This CDR3 is CASNPIQGNNEQFF. The CDR3 nucleotides read TGTGCCAGCAACCCAATACAAGGAAACAATGAGCAGTTCTTC.

This rearrangement joins TRBV10-3 to TRBJ2-7, with D unclear. The CDR3 covers 12 residues. CDR1 ENHRY and CDR2 SYGVKD come from the germline V gene. V was pared by 10 bases and J by 1 base, with 11 bases between. The CDR3, as DNA: TGTGCCACCAATCAGGAATCCTACGAGCAGTACTTC. This gives the protein CATNQESYEQYF.

This rearrangement joins TRBV28 to TRBJ2-1; 8 nucleotides match TRBD2. The germline gives CDR1 MDHEN, CDR2 SYDVKM. Losses at the gene ends were 5 bases for V and 4 bases for J; bases not matched to a gene: 4. CDR3 length equals 14 residues. CDR3 sequence reads: CASSPSSGYNEQFF. DNA of the CDR3: TGTGCCAGCAGTCCTTCTAGCGGGTACAATGAGCAGTTCTTC.

The chain joins TRBV7-8 to TRBJ2-2; weak D call: TRBD1 (6 bases). The germline V gene has CDR1 SGHVS and CDR2 FQNEAQ. The CDR3 has 15 residues. V lost 6 bases, J lost 0 bases, and 11 bases lay in between. The CDR3 region has the DNA TGTGCCAGCAGGTCACAGGGCGCGAACACCGGGGAGCTGTTTTTT. Protein product: CASRSQGANTGELFF.

The CDR3 coding sequence is TGCGCCAGCCGACGATCTAGCGGCACCAATGAGCAGTTCTTC. Translated, it gives CASRRSSGTNEQFF. This sequence joins TRBV5-1 and TRBJ2-1, with 7 bases aligning to TRBD2. V trimming: 7 bases; J trimming: 6 bases; junction bases outside the gene matches: 10. The length of the CDR3 is 14 residues. CDR1 is SGHRS and CDR2 is YFSETQ in the germline V gene. Drawing the rest from reference TRBV5-1 and TRBJ2-1, the complete variable domain is KAGVTQTPRYLIKTRGQQVTLSCSPISGHRSVSWYQQTPGQGLQFLFEYFSETQRNKGNFPGRFSGRQFSNSRSEMNVSTLELGDSALYLCASRRSSGTNEQFFGPGTRLTVL.

The gene calls are TRBV2 and TRBJ1-5; D is undetermined. The CDR3 is made up of 13 amino acids. Germline V CDR1 and CDR2: SNHLY, FYNNEI. Trimming pared 8 bases from V and 2 bases from J, leaving 10 bases between. In DNA, the CDR3 is TGTGCCAGCCAAAGGGAGGGCAATCAGCCCCAGCATTTT. As protein: CASQREGNQPQHF.

The V gene is TRBV5-1, the J gene TRBJ2-5; perhaps TRBD1 as D (6 bases). Germline V gene lookup returns CDR1 SGHRS and CDR2 YFSETQ. Between the trimmed V and J ends, which lost 7 bases and 2 bases, there was a span of 9 bases. The CDR3 has 12 residues. The CDR3 sequence is CASGTQQETQYF. The CDR3 DNA reads TGCGCCAGCGGGACACAACAAGAGACCCAGTACTTC.

The CDR3 protein is CASSVGGGLETQYF. Written as DNA, the CDR3 is TGTGCCAGCAGCGTAGGCGGGGGTCTCGAGACCCAGTACTTC. The J gene is TRBJ2-5, the V gene TRBV9; the match to TRBD2 covers 7 bases. The germline CDR1 and CDR2 sequences are SGDLS and YYNGEE. The trim removed 0 bases at V and 5 bases at J, leaving 4 bases unmatched. This CDR3 region has 14 residues.

V is TRBV28 and J is TRBJ1-6; D is uncertain. Trimming stripped 1 base from V and 10 bases from J, with 5 bases between. The CDR3 covers 12 residues. CDR1 is MDHEN, CDR2 SYDVKM, per germline. The CDR3 DNA follows: TGTGCCAGCAGTTTATTTCGATCACCCCTCCACTTT. Its translation is CASSLFRSPLHF. The variable domain in full, completed from reference TRBV28 and TRBJ1-6, reads DVKVTQSSRYLVKRTGEKVFLECVQDMDHENMFWYRQDPGLGLRLIYFSYDVKMKEKGDIPEGYSVSREKKERFSLILESASTNQTSMYLCASSLFRSPLHFGNGTRLTVT.